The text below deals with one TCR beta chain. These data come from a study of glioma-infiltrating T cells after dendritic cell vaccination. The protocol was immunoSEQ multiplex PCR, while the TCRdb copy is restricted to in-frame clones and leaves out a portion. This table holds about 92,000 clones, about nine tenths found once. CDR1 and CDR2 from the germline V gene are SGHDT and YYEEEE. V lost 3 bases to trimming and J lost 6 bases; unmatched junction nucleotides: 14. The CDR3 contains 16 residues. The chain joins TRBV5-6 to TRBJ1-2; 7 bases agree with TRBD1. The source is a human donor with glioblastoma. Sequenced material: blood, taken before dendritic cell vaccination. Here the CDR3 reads CASSSSGGLHLDGYTF. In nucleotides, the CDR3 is TGTGCCAGCAGCTCGTCAGGGGGACTCCACCTCGATGGCTACACCTTC.